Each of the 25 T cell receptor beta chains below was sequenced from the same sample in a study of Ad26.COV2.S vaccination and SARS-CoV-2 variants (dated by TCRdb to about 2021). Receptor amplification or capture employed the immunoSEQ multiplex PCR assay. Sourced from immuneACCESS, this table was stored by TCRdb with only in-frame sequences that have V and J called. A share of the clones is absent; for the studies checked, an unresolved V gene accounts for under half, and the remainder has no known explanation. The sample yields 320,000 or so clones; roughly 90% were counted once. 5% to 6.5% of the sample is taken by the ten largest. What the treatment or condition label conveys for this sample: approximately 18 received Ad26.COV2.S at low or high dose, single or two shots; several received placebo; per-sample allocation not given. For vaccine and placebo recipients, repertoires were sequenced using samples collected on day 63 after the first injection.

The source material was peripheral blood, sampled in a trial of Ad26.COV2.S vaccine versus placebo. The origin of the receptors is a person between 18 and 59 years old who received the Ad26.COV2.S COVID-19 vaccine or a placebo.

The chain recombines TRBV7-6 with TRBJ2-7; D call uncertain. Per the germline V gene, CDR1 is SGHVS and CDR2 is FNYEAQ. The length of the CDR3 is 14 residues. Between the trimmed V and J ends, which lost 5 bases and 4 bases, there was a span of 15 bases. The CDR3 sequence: CASSLDAVGYEQYF. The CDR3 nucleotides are TGTGCCAGCAGCCTTGACGCCGTCGGATACGAGCAGTACTTC.

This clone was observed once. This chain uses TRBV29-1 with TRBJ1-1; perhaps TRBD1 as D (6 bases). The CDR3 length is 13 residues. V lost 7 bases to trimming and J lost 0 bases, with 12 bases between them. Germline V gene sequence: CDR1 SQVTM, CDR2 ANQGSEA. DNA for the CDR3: TGCAGCGCCCACAGGGAGATGAACACTGAAGCTTTCTTT. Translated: CSAHREMNTEAFF.

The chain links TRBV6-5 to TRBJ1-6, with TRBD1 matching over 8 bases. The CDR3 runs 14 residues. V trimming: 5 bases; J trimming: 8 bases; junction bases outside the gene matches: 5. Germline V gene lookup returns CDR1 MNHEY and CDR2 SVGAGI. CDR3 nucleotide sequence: TGTGCCAGCAGTCAGGACAGGGCCCATTCACCCCTCCACTTT. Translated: CASSQDRAHSPLHF.

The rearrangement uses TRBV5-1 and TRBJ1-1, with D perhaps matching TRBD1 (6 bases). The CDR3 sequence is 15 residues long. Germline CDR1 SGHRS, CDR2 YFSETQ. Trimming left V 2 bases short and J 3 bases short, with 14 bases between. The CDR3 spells CASSFGRGADTEAFF. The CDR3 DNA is TGCGCCAGCAGCTTTGGCCGGGGGGCGGACACTGAAGCTTTCTTT.

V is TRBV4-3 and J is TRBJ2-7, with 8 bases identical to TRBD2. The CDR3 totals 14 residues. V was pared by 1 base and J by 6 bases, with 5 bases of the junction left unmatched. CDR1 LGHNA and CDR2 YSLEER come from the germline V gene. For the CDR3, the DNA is TGCGCCAGCAGCCAAGTCGGGACTAGTCGCGAGCAGTACTTC. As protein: CASSQVGTSREQYF.

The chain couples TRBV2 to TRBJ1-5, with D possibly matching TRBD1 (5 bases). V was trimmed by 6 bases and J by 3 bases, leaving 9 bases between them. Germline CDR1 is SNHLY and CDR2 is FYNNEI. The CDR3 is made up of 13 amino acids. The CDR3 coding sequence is TGTGCCAGCAGAGGAGGGGACAATCAGCCCCAGCATTTT. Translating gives CASRGGDNQPQHF.

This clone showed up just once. CDR3 DNA sequence: TGTGCCAGCAGTTCCCCAGGAGGTCTTCATGGCTACACCTTC. This codes for CASSSPGGLHGYTF. This chain joins TRBV28 and TRBJ1-2, with D hard to call. This CDR3 is 14 amino acids long. CDR1 is MDHEN, CDR2 SYDVKM, per germline. Trimming took 4 bases from V and 6 from J, leaving 15 bases between them.

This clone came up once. The CDR3 sequence is CASSQDRGLGMNTEAFF. In DNA, the CDR3 is TGCGCCAGCAGCCAAGATCGGGGCCTGGGGATGAACACTGAAGCTTTCTTT. V usage is TRBV4-3 and J usage is TRBJ1-1, with a tentative D call TRBD1 (5 bases). V dropped 0 bases and J dropped 0 bases, with 14 bases sitting between them. This CDR3 comprises 17 residues. The V gene's germline CDR1 is LGHNA and CDR2 YSLEER.

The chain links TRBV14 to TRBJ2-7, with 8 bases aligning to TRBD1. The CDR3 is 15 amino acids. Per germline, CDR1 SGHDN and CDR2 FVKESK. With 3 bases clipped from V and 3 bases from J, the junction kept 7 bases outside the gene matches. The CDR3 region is CASSHRDRPSYEQYF. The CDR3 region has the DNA TGTGCCAGCAGCCACAGGGACAGGCCTAGCTACGAGCAGTACTTC.

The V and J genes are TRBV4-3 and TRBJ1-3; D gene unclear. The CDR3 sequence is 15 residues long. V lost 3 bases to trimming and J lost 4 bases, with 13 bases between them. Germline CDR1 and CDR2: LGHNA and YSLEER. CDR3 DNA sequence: TGCGCCAGCAGCCAGGTTGGACTATCCGGAAACACCATATATTTT. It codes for CASSQVGLSGNTIYF.

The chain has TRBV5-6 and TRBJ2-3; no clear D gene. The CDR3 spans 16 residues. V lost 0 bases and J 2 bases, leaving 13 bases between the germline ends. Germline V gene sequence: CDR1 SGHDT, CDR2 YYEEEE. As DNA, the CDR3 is TGTGCCAGCAGCTTGGACACTCGGTTCTCCACAGATACGCAGTATTTT. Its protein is CASSLDTRFSTDTQYF.

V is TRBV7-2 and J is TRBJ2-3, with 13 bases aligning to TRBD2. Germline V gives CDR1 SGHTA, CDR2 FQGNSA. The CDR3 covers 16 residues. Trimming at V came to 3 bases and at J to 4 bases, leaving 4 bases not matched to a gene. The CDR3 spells CASSFGTSGVSDTQYF. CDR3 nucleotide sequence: TGTGCCAGCAGCTTTGGGACTAGCGGGGTTTCAGATACGCAGTATTTT.

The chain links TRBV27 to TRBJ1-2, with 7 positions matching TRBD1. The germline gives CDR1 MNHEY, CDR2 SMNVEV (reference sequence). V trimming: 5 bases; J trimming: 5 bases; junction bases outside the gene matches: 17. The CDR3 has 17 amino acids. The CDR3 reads CASSLLGQEGTFYGYTF. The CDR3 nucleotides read TGTGCCAGCAGTCTCCTCGGACAGGAAGGGACCTTTTATGGCTACACCTTC.

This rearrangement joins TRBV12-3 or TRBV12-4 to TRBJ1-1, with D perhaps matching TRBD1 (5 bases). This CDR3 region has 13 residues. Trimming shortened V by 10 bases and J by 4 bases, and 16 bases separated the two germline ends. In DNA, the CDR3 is TGTGCCACCCGGGGGTGGGGGGGCACTGAAGCTTTCTTT. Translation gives CATRGWGGTEAFF.

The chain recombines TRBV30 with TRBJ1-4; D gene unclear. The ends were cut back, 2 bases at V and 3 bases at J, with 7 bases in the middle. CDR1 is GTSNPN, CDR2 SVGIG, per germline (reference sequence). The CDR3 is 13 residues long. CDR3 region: CAWSPGPNEKLFF. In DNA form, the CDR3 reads TGTGCCTGGAGTCCAGGACCTAATGAAAAACTGTTTTTT.

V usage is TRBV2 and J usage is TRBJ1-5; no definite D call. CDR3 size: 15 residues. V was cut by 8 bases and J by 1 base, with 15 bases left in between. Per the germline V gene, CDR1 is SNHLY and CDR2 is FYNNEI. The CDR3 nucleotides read TGTGCCAGCCGATATGGGTCGGGGAGCAATCAGCCCCAGCATTTT. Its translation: CASRYGSGSNQPQHF.

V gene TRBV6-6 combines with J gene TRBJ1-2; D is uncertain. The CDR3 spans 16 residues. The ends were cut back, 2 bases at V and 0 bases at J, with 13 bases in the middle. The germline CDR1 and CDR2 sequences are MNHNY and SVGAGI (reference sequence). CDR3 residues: CASSYGQSLANYGYTF. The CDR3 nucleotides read TGTGCCAGCAGTTACGGTCAATCGCTAGCTAACTATGGCTACACCTTC.

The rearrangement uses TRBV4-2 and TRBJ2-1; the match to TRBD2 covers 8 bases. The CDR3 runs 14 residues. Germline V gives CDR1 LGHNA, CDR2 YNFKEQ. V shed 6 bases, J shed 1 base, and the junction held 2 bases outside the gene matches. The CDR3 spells CASSTSGSYNEQFF. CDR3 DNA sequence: TGTGCCAGCAGTACTAGCGGATCCTACAATGAGCAGTTCTTC.

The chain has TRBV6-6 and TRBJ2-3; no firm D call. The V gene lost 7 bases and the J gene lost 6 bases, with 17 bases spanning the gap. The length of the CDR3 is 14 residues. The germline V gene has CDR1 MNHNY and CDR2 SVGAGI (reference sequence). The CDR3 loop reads CASKRTPGSDTQYF. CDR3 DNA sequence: TGTGCCAGCAAAAGGACCCCCGGCTCGGATACGCAGTATTTT.

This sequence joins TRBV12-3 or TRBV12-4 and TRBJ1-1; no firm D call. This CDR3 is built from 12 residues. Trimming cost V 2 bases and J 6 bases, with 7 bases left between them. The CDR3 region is CASSLRRSEAFF. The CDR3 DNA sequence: TGTGCCAGCAGTTTACGAAGATCTGAAGCTTTCTTT.

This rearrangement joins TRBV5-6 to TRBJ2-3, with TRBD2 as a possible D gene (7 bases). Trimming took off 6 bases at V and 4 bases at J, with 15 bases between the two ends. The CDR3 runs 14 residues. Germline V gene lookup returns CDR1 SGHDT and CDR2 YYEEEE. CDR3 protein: CASIEGGGADTQYF. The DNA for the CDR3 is TGTGCCAGCATCGAAGGCGGGGGCGCAGATACGCAGTATTTT.

CDR3 nucleotide sequence: TGTGCCAGCAGGCGTTCTGGGGCCAACGTCCTGACTTTC. Amino acids: CASRRSGANVLTF. The chain joins TRBV6-5 to TRBJ2-6, with D uncertain. This CDR3 is built from 13 residues. The germline CDR1 and CDR2 sequences are MNHEY and SVGAGI. V lost 6 bases and J lost 1, with 4 bases in between.

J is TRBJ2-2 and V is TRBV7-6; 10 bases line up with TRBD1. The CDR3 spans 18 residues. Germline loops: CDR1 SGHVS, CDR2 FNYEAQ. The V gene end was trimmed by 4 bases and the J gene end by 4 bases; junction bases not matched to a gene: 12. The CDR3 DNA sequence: TGTGCCAGCAGCTCATTTTCCGGGACAGGGGCTTTCACCGGGGAGCTGTTTTTT. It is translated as CASSSFSGTGAFTGELFF.

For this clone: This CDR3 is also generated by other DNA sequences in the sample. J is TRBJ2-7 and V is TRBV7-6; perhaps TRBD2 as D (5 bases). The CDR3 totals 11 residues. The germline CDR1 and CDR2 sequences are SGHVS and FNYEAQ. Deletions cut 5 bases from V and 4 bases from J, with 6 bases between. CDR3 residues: CASSPGYEQYF. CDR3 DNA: TGTGCCAGCAGCCCGGGATACGAGCAGTACTTC.

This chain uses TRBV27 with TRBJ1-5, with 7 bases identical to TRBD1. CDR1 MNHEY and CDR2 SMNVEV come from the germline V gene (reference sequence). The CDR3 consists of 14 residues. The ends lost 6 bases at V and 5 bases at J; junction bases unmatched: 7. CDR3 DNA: TGTGCCAGCAGACTCTCAGGGGGATATCAGCCCCAGCATTTT. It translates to CASRLSGGYQPQHF.